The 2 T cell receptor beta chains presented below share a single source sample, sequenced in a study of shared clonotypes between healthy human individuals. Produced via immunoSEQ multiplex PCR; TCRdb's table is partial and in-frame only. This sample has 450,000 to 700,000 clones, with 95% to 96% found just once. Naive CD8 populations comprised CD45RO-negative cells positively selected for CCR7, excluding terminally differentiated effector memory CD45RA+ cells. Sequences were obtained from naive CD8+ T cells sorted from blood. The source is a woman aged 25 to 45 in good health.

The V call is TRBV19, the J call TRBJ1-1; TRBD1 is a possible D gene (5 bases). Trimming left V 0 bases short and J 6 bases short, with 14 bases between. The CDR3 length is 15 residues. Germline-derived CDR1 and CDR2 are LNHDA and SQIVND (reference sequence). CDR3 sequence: CASSIDPGVPAEAFF. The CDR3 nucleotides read TGTGCCAGTAGTATAGATCCGGGGGTACCTGCTGAAGCTTTCTTT.

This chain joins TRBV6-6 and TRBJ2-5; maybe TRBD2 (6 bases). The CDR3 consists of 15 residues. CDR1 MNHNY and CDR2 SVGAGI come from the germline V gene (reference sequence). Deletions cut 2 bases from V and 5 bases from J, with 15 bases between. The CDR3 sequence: CASSYATSSRETQYF. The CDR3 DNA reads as TGTGCCAGCAGTTACGCTACTAGCTCGAGGGAGACCCAGTACTTC.